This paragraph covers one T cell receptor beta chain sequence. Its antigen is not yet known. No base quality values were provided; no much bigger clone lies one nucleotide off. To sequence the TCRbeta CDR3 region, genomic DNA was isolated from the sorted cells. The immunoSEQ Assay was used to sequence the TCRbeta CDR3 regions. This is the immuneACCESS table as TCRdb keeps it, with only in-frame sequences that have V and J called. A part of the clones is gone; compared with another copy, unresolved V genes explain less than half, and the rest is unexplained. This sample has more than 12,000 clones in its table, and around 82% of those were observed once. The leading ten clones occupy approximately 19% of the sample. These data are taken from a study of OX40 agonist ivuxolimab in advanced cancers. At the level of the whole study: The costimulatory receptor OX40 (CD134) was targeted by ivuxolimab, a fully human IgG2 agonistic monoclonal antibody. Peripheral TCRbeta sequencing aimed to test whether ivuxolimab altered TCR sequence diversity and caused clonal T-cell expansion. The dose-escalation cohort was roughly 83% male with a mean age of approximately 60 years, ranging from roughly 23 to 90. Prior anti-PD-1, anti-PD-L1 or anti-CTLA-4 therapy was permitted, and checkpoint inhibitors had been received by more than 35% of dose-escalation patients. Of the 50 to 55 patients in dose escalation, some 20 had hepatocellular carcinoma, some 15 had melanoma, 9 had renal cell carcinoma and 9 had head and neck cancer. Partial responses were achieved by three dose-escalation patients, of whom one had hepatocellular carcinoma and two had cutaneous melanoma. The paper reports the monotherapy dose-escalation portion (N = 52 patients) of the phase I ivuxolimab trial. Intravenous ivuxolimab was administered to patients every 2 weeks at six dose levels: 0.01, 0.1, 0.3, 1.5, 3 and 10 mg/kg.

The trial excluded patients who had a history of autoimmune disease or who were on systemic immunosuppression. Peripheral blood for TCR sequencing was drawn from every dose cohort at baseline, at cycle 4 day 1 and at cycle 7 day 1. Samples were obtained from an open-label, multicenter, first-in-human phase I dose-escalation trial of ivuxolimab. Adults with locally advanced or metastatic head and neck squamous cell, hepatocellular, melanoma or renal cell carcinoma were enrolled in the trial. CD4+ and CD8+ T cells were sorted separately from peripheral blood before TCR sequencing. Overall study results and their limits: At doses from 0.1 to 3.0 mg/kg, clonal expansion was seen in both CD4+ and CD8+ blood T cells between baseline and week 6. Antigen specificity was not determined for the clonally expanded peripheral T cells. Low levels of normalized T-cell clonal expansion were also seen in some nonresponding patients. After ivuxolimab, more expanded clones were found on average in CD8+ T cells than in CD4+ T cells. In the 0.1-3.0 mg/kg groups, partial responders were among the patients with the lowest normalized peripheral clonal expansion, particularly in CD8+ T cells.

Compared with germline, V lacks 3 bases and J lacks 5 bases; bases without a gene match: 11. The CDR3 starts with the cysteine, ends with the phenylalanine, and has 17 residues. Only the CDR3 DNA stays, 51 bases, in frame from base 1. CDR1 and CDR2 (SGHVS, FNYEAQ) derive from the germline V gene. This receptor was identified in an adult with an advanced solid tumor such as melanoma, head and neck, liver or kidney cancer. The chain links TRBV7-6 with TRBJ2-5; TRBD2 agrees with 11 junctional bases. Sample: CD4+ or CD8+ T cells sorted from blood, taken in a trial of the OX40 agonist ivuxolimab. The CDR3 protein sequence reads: CASSFGLAGSTEETQYF. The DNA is TGTGCCAGCAGCTTCGGACTAGCGGGCTCCACGGAGGAGACCCAGTACTTC.